Below, 26 T cell receptor beta chains from the same sample are listed, as sequenced in a study of T-cell memory formation after mild COVID-19. TCRdb itself ran the 5' RACE reads through MiXCR, one entry per CDR3 protein. The repertoire has some 210,000 distinct CDR3 sequences, roughly 10% of them found once; the top ten carry approximately 3%. The sequencing input was PBMCs or a T cell subset sorted from them (not recorded which). Receptors were obtained from a man between 18 and 29 years old who had mild COVID-19 (a few samples of this study predate the infection). Cell type and time point are not known.

The V and J genes are TRBV6-6 and TRBJ1-6; D possibly corresponds to TRBD1 (6 bases). The germline V gene encodes CDR1 MNHNY and CDR2 SVGAGI (reference sequence). This CDR3 is 15 amino acids long. The V gene lost 5 bases and the J gene lost 9 bases, with 17 bases spanning the gap. The CDR3 protein is CASSDRTANGSPLHF. The CDR3 region has the DNA TGTGCCAGCAGTGATAGGACAGCAAATGGTTCACCCCTCCACTTT.

The V and J genes are TRBV25-1 and TRBJ2-2; a weak D match, TRBD2 (6 bases). The CDR3 consists of 16 residues. V gave up 1 base and J gave up 4 bases, with 13 bases separating them. Germline V gene lookup returns CDR1 MGHDK and CDR2 SYGVNS. CDR3 nucleotides: TGTGCCAGCAGTGAATCAGGACGGGGGTCCACCGGGGAGCTGTTTTTT. Its translation is CASSESGRGSTGELFF.

The chain recombines TRBV28 with TRBJ2-5; 7 bases fit TRBD2. Germline V gives CDR1 MDHEN, CDR2 SYDVKM. The junction had 6 bases not matched to a gene; V was cut back by 6 bases and J by 2 bases. There are 14 residues in the CDR3. This chain's CDR3 is CASSRHSGQETQYF. Written as DNA, the CDR3 is TGTGCCAGCAGCCGACATAGCGGGCAAGAGACCCAGTACTTC.

V gene TRBV20-1 combines with J gene TRBJ2-2, with D unresolved. Trimming took 0 bases from V and 7 from J, leaving 12 bases between them. Germline lookup yields CDR1 DFQATT and CDR2 SNEGSKA (reference sequence). CDR3 length: 14 residues. The CDR3 DNA reads as TGCAGTGCTAGAGATTTTTTCTTCCGCGGGGAGCTGTTTTTT. It is translated as CSARDFFFRGELFF.

In this sample, this clonotype turned up many times. The chain carries TRBV20-1 and TRBJ2-4, with 9 bases identical to TRBD2. V shed 3 bases and J 6 bases; nucleotides not matched to a gene: 9. The CDR3 runs 15 residues. Germline V gene data show CDR1 as DFQATT and CDR2 as SNEGSKA (reference sequence). The CDR3 nucleotides are TGCAGTGCTAGTCGGGGTAGCGGGGGTACAAACATTCAGTACTTC. It translates to CSASRGSGGTNIQYF.

V and J are TRBV6-5 and TRBJ2-3; no clear D gene. This CDR3 is 15 amino acids long. Germline-derived CDR1 and CDR2 are MNHEY and SVGAGI. The V and J ends lost 0 bases and 7 bases respectively, with 14 bases between them. CDR3 loop: CASSYSNKWGHTQYF. The CDR3, as DNA: TGTGCCAGCAGTTACTCCAATAAGTGGGGTCATACGCAGTATTTT.

This clonotype was counted ten times or more. As DNA, the CDR3 is TGCAGTGCGAGGGGCAGGGGGCACGAGACCCAGTACTTC. This sequence encodes CSARGRGHETQYF. This chain connects TRBV20-1 to TRBJ2-5; 8 bases line up with TRBD1. From germline, CDR1 is DFQATT and CDR2 SNEGSKA (reference sequence). The V gene end was trimmed by 6 bases and the J gene end by 5 bases; junction bases not matched to a gene: 8. The CDR3 runs to 13 residues.

This chain connects TRBV2 to TRBJ2-6, with no clear D. Per the germline V gene, CDR1 is SNHLY and CDR2 is FYNNEI. The V end lost 4 bases, the J end lost 2 bases, and 3 bases lay between the germline ends. CDR3 length equals 13 residues. CDR3 region: CASSATGANVLTF. CDR3 DNA sequence: TGTGCCAGCAGTGCGACTGGGGCCAACGTCCTGACTTTC.

This clonotype has a handful of counts. The genes are TRBV11-2 and TRBJ2-5; TRBD1 matches 7 bases. J lost 4 bases, V lost 0 bases, and 5 bases had no gene match. The CDR3 extends over 15 amino acids. Germline V gene lookup returns CDR1 SGHAT and CDR2 FQNNGV. CDR3 residues: CASSLDHAGGETQYF. CDR3 DNA: TGTGCCAGCAGCTTAGATCACGCAGGGGGAGAGACCCAGTACTTC.

The chain combines TRBV6-5 with TRBJ2-3; no definite D call. This CDR3 spans 15 amino acids. Trimming shortened V by 6 bases and J by 2 bases, and 15 bases separated the two germline ends. Germline-derived CDR1 and CDR2 are MNHEY and SVGAGI. The CDR3 region has the DNA TGTGCCAGCAGAAGAATGACGGTACTCACAGATACGCAGTATTTT. As protein: CASRRMTVLTDTQYF.

The chain couples TRBV6-6 to TRBJ2-3; D is possibly TRBD2 (6 bases). This CDR3 is 13 amino acids long. The V gene lost 4 bases and the J gene lost 7 bases, with 12 bases spanning the gap. Germline CDR1 and CDR2: MNHNY and SVGAGI (reference sequence). The CDR3 sequence: CASSSTGENTQYF. The CDR3, as DNA: TGTGCCAGCAGTTCGACGGGGGAGAATACGCAGTATTTT.

This clonotype was detected ten times or more. The chain combines TRBV7-9 with TRBJ1-5; D is unclear. This CDR3 region has 13 residues. V was pared by 1 base and J by 4 bases, with 5 bases between. Germline lookup yields CDR1 SEHNR and CDR2 FQNEAQ (reference sequence). CDR3 sequence: CASSLVGNQPQHF. Here the CDR3 DNA reads TGTGCCAGCAGCTTAGTGGGGAATCAGCCCCAGCATTTT.

This clonotype was counted at least ten times. V gene TRBV7-6 combines with J gene TRBJ2-7, with D tentatively TRBD1 or TRBD2 (5 bases each). Germline CDR1 is SGHVS and CDR2 is FNYEAQ. Trimming stripped 2 bases from V and 1 base from J, with 12 bases between. This CDR3 spans 15 amino acids. CDR3 sequence (DNA): TGTGCCAGCAGCTTATCCGGGACGGCGTCCTACGAGCAGTACTTC. Protein: CASSLSGTASYEQYF.

This clonotype was seen a few times. The gene calls are TRBV7-2 and TRBJ2-1; 13 bases are a match to TRBD2. Germline trimming cut 0 bases from V and 7 bases from J; bases unmatched to any gene: 9. Per the germline V gene, CDR1 is SGHTA and CDR2 is FQGNSA. The CDR3 is 18 amino acids. CDR3 in amino acids: CASSLAPTGLAGKNEQFF. The CDR3 DNA follows: TGTGCCAGCAGCTTAGCCCCGACGGGACTAGCGGGGAAAAATGAGCAGTTCTTC.

This clonotype was found a few times. The chain recombines TRBV5-1 with TRBJ2-7; D perhaps matches TRBD2 (6 bases). The V end was cut by 4 bases, the J end by 6 bases, with 20 bases between. Germline CDR1 is SGHRS and CDR2 is YFSETQ. The CDR3 has 15 residues. CDR3 sequence reads: CASSPRGTAVTEQYF. DNA of the CDR3: TGCGCCAGCAGCCCCCGCGGGACTGCCGTTACCGAGCAGTACTTC.

This clonotype has a handful of counts. The rearrangement joins TRBV6-1 to TRBJ1-5, with TRBD1 as a possible D gene (6 bases). Germline assignment: CDR1 MNHNS and CDR2 SASEGT. The CDR3 has 16 amino acids. V was pared by 5 bases and J by 4 bases, with 18 bases between. CDR3 nucleotide sequence: TGTGCCAGCAGTATCTATCCCGGGACAACAAATCAGCCCCAGCATTTT. Translation: CASSIYPGTTNQPQHF.

This clonotype occurred a few times. CDR3 residues: CASSPGAGYHEQYF. CDR3 nucleotides: TGTGCCAGCAGCCCAGGGGCCGGGTACCACGAGCAGTACTTC. The chain links TRBV3-1 to TRBJ2-7, with TRBD1 as a possible D gene (6 bases). Germline loops: CDR1 LGHDT, CDR2 YNNKEL (reference sequence). There are 14 residues in the CDR3. Trimming pared 4 bases from V and 5 bases from J, leaving 15 bases between.

This chain links TRBV24-1 with TRBJ2-5, with 10 bases fitting TRBD1. This CDR3 is built from 17 residues. CDR1 KGHDR and CDR2 SFDVKD come from the germline V gene. With V trimmed by 3 bases and J by 1 base, 7 bases remained unmatched. CDR3 in amino acids: CATSDTRQGAFQETQYF. DNA for the CDR3: TGTGCCACCAGTGATACCCGACAGGGGGCTTTCCAAGAGACCCAGTACTTC.

This clonotype was picked up a small number of times. The chain carries TRBV7-2 and TRBJ2-1; 7 bases line up with TRBD1. The CDR3 has 15 amino acids. The trim removed 5 bases at V and 8 bases at J, leaving 12 bases unmatched. The germline V gene has CDR1 SGHTA and CDR2 FQGNSA. The DNA for the CDR3 is TGTGCCAGCAGCCTGATGGACAGGCCTTGGGATGAGCAGTTCTTC. Encoded protein: CASSLMDRPWDEQFF.

The rearrangement uses TRBV4-3 and TRBJ2-1, with D unclear. V was cut by 4 bases and J by 5 bases, with 12 bases left in between. The germline V gene has CDR1 LGHNA and CDR2 YSLEER. This CDR3 has 14 residues. In DNA form, the CDR3 reads TGCGCCAGCAGCCGAGCCCCCTCGAACAATGAGCAGTTCTTC. It is translated as CASSRAPSNNEQFF.

This chain uses TRBV21-1 with TRBJ1-1; TRBD1 is the table's D call, not checked against the DNA. TRBV21-1 is tagged as a pseudogene. The CDR3 is 15 residues long. CDR3 amino acids: CASSRDRETWAEAFF. The CDR3 bases are TGTGCCAGCAGCCGGGACAGGGAAACTTGGGCTGAAGCTTTCTTT.

A few counts support this clonotype. The rearrangement joins TRBV19 to TRBJ1-4; weak D call: TRBD1 (6 bases). Germline CDR1 and CDR2: LNHDA and SQIVND (reference sequence). The V end was cut by 7 bases, the J end by 5 bases, with 14 bases between. This CDR3 region has 14 residues. CDR3 nucleotide sequence: TGTGCCAGTACCCCCGGACAGAAAAATGAAAAACTGTTTTTT. Residues: CASTPGQKNEKLFF. Full variable domain (outside the CDR3, taken from reference TRBV19 and TRBJ1-4): DGGITQSPKYLFRKEGQNVTLSCEQNLNHDAMYWYRQDPGQGLRLIYYSQIVNDFQKGDIAEGYSVSREKKESFPLTVTSAQKNPTAFYLCASTPGQKNEKLFFGSGTQLSVL.

This clonotype appeared a few times. The genes are TRBV24-1 and TRBJ1-2; 8 bases fit TRBD1. Germline assignment: CDR1 KGHDR and CDR2 SFDVKD. This CDR3 has 14 residues. The ends lost 2 bases at V and 8 bases at J; junction bases unmatched: 6. As DNA, the CDR3 is TGTGCCACCAGTGATTCGACAGGGGAAGAAGGCTACACCTTC. It translates to CATSDSTGEEGYTF.

The chain carries TRBV5-6 and TRBJ1-1; 7 bases map to TRBD1. The ends lost 2 bases at V and 6 bases at J; junction bases unmatched: 7. The CDR3 is made up of 14 amino acids. Germline CDR1 reads SGHDT; CDR2 reads YYEEEE. The CDR3, as DNA: TGTGCCAGCAGCTTTGGTCAGGGGGTATCTGAAGCTTTCTTT. Protein sequence: CASSFGQGVSEAFF. Variable domain in full (rest from reference TRBV5-6 and TRBJ1-1): DAGVTQSPTHLIKTRGQQVTLRCSPKSGHDTVSWYQQALGQGPQFIFQYYEEEERQRGNFPDRFSGHQFPNYSSELNVNALLLGDSALYLCASSFGQGVSEAFFGQGTRLTVV.

This clonotype was seen many times. The rearrangement joins TRBV7-2 to TRBJ1-6; D is ambiguous. V lost 4 bases and J lost 6, with 10 bases in between. Per germline, CDR1 SGHTA and CDR2 FQGNSA. The CDR3 spans 14 residues. The CDR3 sequence is CASSYVRGNSPLHF. Here the CDR3 DNA reads TGTGCCAGCAGCTACGTCCGGGGTAATTCACCCCTCCACTTT. The full variable domain, in which reference TRBV7-2 and TRBJ1-6 provide the parts outside the CDR3, is GAGVSQSPSNKVTEKGKDVELRCDPISGHTALYWYRQSLGQGLEFLIYFQGNSAPDKSGLPSDRFSAERTGGSVSTLTIQRTQQEDSAVYLCASSYVRGNSPLHFGNGTRLTVT.

Here the CDR3 reads CASSLYYSSANYGYTF. The CDR3 DNA sequence: TGTGCCAGCAGCTTGTACTATTCCAGTGCCAACTATGGCTACACCTTC. The gene calls are TRBV5-4 and TRBJ1-2; D not resolved. CDR3 length: 16 residues. V lost 1 base to trimming and J lost 2 bases, with 15 bases between them. The germline V gene encodes CDR1 SGHNT and CDR2 YYREEE (reference sequence).